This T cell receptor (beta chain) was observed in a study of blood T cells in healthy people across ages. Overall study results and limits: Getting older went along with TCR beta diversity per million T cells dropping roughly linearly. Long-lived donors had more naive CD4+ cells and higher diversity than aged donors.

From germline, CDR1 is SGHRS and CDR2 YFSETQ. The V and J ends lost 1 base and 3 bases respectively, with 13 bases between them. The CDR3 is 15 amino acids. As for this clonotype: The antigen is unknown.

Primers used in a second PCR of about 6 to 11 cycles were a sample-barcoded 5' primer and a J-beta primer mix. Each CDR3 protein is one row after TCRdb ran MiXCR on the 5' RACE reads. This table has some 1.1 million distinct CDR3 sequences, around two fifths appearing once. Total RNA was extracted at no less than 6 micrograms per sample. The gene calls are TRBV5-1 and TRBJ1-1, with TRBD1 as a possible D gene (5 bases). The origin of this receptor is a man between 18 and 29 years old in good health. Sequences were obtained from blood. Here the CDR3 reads CASSLFQGRDTEAFF. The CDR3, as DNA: TGCGCCAGCAGCTTGTTTCAGGGCAGGGACACTGAAGCTTTCTTT.